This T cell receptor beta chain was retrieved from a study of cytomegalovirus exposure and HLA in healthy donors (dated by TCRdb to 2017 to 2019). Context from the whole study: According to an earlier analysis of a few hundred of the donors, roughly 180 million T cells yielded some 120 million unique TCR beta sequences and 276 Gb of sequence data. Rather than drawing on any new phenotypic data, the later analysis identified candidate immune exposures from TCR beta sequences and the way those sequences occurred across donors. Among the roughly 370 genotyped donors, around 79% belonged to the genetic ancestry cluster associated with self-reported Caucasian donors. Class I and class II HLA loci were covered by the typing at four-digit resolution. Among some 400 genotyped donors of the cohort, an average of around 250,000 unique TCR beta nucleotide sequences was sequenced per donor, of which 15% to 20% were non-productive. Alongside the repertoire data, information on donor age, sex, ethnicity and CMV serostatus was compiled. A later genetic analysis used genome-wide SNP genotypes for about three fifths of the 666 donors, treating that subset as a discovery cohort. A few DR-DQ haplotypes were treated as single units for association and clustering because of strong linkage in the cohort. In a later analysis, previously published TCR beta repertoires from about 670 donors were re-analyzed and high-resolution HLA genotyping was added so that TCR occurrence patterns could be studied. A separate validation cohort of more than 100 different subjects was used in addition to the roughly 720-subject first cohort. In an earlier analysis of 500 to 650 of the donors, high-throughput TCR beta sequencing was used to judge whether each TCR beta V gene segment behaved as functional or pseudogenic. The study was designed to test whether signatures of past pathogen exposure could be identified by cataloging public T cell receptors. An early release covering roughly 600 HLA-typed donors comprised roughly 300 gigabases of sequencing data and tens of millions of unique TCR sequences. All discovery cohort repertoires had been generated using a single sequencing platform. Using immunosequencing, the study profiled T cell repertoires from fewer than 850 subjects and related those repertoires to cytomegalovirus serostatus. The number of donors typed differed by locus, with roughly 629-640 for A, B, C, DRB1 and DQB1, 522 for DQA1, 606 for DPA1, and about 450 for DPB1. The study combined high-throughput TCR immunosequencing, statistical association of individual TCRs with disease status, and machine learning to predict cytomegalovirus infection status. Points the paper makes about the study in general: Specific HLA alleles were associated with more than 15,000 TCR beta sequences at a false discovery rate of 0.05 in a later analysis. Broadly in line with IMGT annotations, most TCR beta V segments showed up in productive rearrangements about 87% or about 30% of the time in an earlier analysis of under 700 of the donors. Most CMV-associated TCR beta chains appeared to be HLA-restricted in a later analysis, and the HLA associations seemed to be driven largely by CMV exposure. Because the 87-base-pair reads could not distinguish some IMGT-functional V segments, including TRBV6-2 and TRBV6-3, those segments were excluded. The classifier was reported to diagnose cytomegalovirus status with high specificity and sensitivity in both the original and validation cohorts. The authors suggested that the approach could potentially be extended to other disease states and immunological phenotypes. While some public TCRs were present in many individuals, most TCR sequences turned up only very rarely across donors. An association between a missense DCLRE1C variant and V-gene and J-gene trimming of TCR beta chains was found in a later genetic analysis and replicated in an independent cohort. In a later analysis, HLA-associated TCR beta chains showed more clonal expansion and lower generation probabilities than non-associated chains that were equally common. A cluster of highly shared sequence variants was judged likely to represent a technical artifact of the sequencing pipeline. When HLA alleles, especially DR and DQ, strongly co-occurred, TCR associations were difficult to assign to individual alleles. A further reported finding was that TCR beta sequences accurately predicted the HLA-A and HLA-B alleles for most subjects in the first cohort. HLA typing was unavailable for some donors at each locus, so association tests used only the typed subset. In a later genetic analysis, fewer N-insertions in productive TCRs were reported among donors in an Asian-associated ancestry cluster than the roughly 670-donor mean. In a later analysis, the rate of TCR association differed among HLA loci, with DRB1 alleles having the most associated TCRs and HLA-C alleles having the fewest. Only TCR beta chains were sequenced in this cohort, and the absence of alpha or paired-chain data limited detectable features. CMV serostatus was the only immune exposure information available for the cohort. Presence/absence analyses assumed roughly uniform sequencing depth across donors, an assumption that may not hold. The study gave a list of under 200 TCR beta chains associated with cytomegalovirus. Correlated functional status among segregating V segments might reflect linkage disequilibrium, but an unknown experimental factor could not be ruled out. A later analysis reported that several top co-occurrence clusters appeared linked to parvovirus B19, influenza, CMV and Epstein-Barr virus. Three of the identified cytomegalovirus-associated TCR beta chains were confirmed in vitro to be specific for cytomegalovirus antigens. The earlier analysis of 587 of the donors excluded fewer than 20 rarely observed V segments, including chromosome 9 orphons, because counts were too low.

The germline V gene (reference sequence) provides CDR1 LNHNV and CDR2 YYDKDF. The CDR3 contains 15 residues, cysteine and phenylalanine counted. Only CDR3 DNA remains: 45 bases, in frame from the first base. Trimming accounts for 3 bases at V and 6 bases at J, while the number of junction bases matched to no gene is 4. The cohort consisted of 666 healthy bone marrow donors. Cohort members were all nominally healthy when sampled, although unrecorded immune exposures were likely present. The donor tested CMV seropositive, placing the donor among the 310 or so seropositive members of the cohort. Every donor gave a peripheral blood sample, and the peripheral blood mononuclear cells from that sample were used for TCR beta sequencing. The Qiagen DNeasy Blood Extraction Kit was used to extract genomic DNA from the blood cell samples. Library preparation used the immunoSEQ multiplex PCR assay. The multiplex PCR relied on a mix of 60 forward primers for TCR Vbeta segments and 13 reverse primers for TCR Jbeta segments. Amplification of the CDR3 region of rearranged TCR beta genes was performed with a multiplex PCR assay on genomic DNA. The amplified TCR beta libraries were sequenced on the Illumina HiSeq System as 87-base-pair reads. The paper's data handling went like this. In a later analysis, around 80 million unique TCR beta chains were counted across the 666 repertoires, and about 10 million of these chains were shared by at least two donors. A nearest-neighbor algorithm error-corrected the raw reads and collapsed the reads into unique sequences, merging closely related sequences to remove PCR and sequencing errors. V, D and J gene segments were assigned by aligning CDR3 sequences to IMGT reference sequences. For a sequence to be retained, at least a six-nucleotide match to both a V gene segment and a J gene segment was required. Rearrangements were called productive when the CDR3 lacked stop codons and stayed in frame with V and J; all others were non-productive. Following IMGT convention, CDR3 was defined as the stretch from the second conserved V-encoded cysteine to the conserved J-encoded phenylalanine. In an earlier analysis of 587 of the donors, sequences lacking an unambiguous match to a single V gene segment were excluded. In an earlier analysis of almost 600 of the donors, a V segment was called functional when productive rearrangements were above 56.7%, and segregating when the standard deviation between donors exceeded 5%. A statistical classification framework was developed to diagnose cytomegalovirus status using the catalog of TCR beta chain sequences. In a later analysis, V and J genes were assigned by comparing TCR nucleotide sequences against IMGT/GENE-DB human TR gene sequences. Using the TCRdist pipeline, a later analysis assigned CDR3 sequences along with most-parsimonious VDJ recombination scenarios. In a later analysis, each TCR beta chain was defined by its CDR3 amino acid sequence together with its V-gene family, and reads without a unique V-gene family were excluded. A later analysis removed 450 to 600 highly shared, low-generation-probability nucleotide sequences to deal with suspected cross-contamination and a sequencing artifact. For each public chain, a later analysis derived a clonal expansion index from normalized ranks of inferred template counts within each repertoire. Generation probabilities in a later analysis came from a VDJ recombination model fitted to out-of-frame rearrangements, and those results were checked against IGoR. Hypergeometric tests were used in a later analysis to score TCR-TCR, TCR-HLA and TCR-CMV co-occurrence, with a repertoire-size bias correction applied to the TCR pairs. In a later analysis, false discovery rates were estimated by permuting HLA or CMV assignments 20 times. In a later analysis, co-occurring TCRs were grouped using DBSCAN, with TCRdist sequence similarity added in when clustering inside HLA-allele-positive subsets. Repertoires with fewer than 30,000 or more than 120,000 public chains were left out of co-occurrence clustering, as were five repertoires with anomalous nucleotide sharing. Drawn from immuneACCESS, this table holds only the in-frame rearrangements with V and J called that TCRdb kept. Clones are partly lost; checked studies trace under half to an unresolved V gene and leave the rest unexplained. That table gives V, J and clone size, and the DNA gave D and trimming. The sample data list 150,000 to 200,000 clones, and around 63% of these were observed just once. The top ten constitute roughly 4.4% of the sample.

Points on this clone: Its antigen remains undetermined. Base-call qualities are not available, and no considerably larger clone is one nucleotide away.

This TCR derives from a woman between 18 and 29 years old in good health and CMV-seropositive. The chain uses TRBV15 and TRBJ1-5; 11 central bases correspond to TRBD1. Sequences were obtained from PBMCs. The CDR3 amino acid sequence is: CATSRDRGRSQPQHF. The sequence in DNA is TGTGCCACCAGCAGGGACAGGGGGCGAAGTCAGCCCCAGCATTTT.